The clone carrying this T cell receptor beta chain was seen a handful of times. Its target is unknown. Primed by a sample-barcoded 5' primer and a J-beta primer mix, a second PCR proceeded for about 7 to 11 cycles. Tags on each cDNA molecule came from a template-switch adaptor with 12 random nucleotides. MiXCR, run by TCRdb on the 5' RACE reads, gives a single entry per CDR3 protein. The table lists 1.5 million to 2 million distinct CDR3 sequences, more than 35% of them singletons. The data were taken from a study of blood T cells in healthy people across ages. Study-wide points: Both naive CD4+ cell counts and diversity were greater in long-lived donors than in aged donors.

In germline, CDR1 is SGHTA, CDR2 FQGNSA. The CDR3 extends over 16 amino acids. V was clipped by 1 base and J by 5 bases; unmatched bases: 7. The people who gave samples were healthy Caucasians from Russia, aged about 6 to 95. This clonotype originated in a human donor in good health. The rearrangement uses TRBV7-2 and TRBJ2-3; 9 bases are a match to TRBD2. The sequenced sample was blood. Here the CDR3 DNA reads TGTGCCAGCAGCTTAGAGGTGGGACTAGCAATAGATACGCAGTATTTT. This translates into CASSLEVGLAIDTQYF.